This T cell receptor (beta chain) was recovered during a study of PD-1 blockade in classical Hodgkin lymphoma. Germline V gives CDR1 SGDLS, CDR2 YYNGEE. The V and J ends lost 0 bases and 1 base respectively, with 8 bases between them. This CDR3 has 14 amino acids. For this clone: Its target is not known.

Every patient was affected by relapse after autologous stem cell transplantation, while exposure to brentuximab vedotin was not uniform. When best responses were assessed, they were complete response, partial response or progressive disease. Study results and caveats: The CD4+ diversity rise by C4D1 was clearest in complete responders. Baseline diversity was lower in partial responders and progressors than complete responders. TCR diversity at baseline was reported to be reduced in newly diagnosed patients relative to healthy donors.

TCRdb's copy holds only in-frame clones and misses some; the assay was immunoSEQ multiplex PCR. The data contain about 43,000 clones, around 76% of them singletons. The chain recombines TRBV9 with TRBJ2-7; unclear D gene. The specimen comprised peripheral blood mononuclear cells (PBMCs), sampled before the second cycle of nivolumab. This TCR derives from a human donor with classical Hodgkin lymphoma. CDR3: CASSVGADSYEQYF. The DNA for the CDR3 is TGTGCCAGCAGCGTAGGGGCAGATTCCTACGAGCAGTACTTC.